One and the same sample provided the 19 T cell receptor beta chains below, sequenced in a study of technical replicates of blood from a handful of donors (TCRdb year 2017). The library was prepared using the immunoSEQ multiplex PCR assay. TCRdb provides this immuneACCESS table in a form limited to in-frame rearrangements. Some clones are lacking; in checked studies, under half of them reflect an unresolved V gene, and why the rest are absent is not known. This sample lists under 90,000 clones; roughly 96% were detected once. The ten largest clonotypes hold roughly 0.2% of the sample. Material: T cells isolated from PBMCs. The receptors originated from a human donor in good health.

The chain carries TRBV5-6 and TRBJ1-1; TRBD1 is a possible D gene (6 bases). This CDR3 spans 13 amino acids. Trimming pared 1 base from V and 7 bases from J, leaving 11 bases between. In germline, CDR1 is SGHDT, CDR2 YYEEEE. CDR3 in amino acids: CASSLHRGGEAFF. In DNA, the CDR3 is TGTGCCAGCAGCTTGCATAGGGGGGGTGAAGCTTTCTTT.

The rearrangement links TRBV6-5 to TRBJ1-2, with D tentatively TRBD1 (5 bases). The V end lost 5 bases, the J end lost 5 bases, and 9 bases lay between the germline ends. Germline CDR1 and CDR2: MNHEY and SVGAGI. This CDR3 region has 12 residues. CDR3 sequence: CASSQGAYGYTF. The CDR3, as DNA: TGTGCCAGCAGTCAGGGTGCTTATGGCTACACCTTC.

The chain carries TRBV6-6 and TRBJ1-5, with 8 nucleotides matching TRBD1. The CDR3 extends over 14 amino acids. The V gene end was trimmed by 7 bases and the J gene end by 2 bases; junction bases not matched to a gene: 4. Per germline, CDR1 MNHNY and CDR2 SVGAGI (reference sequence). This CDR3 is CASNAQGGNQPQHF. CDR3 bases: TGTGCCAGCAACGCACAGGGGGGCAATCAGCCCCAGCATTTT.

This clone came up once. The chain couples TRBV28 to TRBJ2-1; D gene ambiguous. CDR1 is MDHEN and CDR2 is SYDVKM in the germline V gene. The CDR3 runs 12 residues. Trimming left V 0 bases short and J 6 bases short, with 3 bases between. CDR3 sequence (DNA): TGTGCCAGCAGTTTATGGGCCAATGAGCAGTTCTTC. Its translation: CASSLWANEQFF.

In its sample, this clone was seen once. The J gene is TRBJ1-1, the V gene TRBV2; D uncertain. Trimming stripped 10 bases from V and 4 bases from J, with 13 bases between. The CDR3 is 12 amino acids. CDR1 SNHLY and CDR2 FYNNEI come from the germline V gene. CDR3 loop: CATDKAGTEAFF. Written as DNA, the CDR3 is TGTGCCACCGACAAAGCGGGCACTGAAGCTTTCTTT. The full variable domain, completed using reference TRBV2 and TRBJ1-1, is EPEVTQTPSHQVTQMGQEVILRCVPISNHLYFYWYRQILGQKVEFLVSFYNNEISEKSEIFDDQFSVERPDGSNFTLKIRSTKLEDSAMYFCATDKAGTEAFFGQGTRLTVV.

This chain joins TRBV7-9 and TRBJ1-5; a weak D match, TRBD1 (5 bases). CDR1 is SEHNR, CDR2 FQNEAQ, per germline (reference sequence). Trimming left V 0 bases short and J 5 bases short, with 17 bases between. CDR3 size: 17 residues. The CDR3 loop reads CASSLATGGLAHQPQHF. The CDR3 DNA sequence: TGTGCCAGCAGCTTAGCCACGGGGGGTCTAGCACATCAGCCCCAGCATTTT.

The chain carries TRBV7-9 and TRBJ1-1; D is perhaps TRBD1 (5 bases). Germline-derived CDR1 and CDR2 are SEHNR and FQNEAQ (reference sequence). CDR3 length equals 12 residues. The germline V and J ends were trimmed by 2 bases and 10 bases, with 11 bases remaining between them. The chain's CDR3 is CASSLSGGRAFF. In DNA form, the CDR3 reads TGTGCCAGCAGCTTATCGGGGGGGAGAGCTTTCTTT.

This clone was counted a single time. The chain uses TRBV6-1 and TRBJ1-5; D possibly corresponds to TRBD1 (5 bases). Deletions cut 1 base from V and 3 bases from J, with 10 bases between. CDR1 MNHNS and CDR2 SASEGT come from the germline V gene. CDR3 length equals 15 residues. CDR3 sequence reads: CASSEGAGFNQPQHF. CDR3 bases: TGTGCCAGCAGTGAAGGCGCAGGGTTCAATCAGCCCCAGCATTTT.

This rearrangement joins TRBV27 to TRBJ1-5, with 8 bases lining up with TRBD1. V shed 3 bases, J shed 0 bases, and the junction held 10 bases outside the gene matches. The CDR3 is 18 residues long. Germline V gives CDR1 MNHEY, CDR2 SMNVEV (reference sequence). The DNA of the CDR3 is TGTGCCAGCAGTTTCAGATACCGGACAGGGCTTAGCAATCAGCCCCAGCATTTT. Its protein product is CASSFRYRTGLSNQPQHF.

The V gene is TRBV29-1, the J gene TRBJ1-3; 8 bases map to TRBD1. Germline values: CDR1 SQVTM, CDR2 ANQGSEA. The CDR3 covers 12 residues. With 7 bases clipped from V and 4 bases from J, the junction kept 3 bases outside the gene matches. DNA for the CDR3: TGCAGCGGGCGGACAGGGGGAAACACCATATATTTT. Protein product: CSGRTGGNTIYF.

The rearrangement links TRBV5-5 to TRBJ1-2; D is uncertain. Trimming removed 1 base from V and 4 bases from J, with 26 bases in between. CDR1 and CDR2 (germline): SGHKS, YYEKEE (reference sequence). The CDR3 spans 19 residues. CDR3 coding DNA: TGTGCCAGCAGCTTGACAAGTTTGAGGGCAATTGTTCCTCTCTATGGCTACACCTTC. It is translated as CASSLTSLRAIVPLYGYTF.

This chain uses TRBV6-6 with TRBJ2-7, with 8 bases lining up with TRBD2. The V segment lost 6 bases and the J segment 1 base; nucleotides outside the gene matches: 5. The CDR3 runs 14 residues. From germline, CDR1 is MNHNY and CDR2 SVGAGI (reference sequence). In DNA, the CDR3 is TGTGCCAGCAGGGCCGGGGGGGGTTCCTACGAGCAGTACTTC. This translates into CASRAGGGSYEQYF.

This chain joins TRBV5-1 and TRBJ2-1; 11 nucleotides agree with TRBD2. The CDR3 length is 18 residues. Germline loops: CDR1 SGHRS, CDR2 YFSETQ. The junction had 14 bases not matched to a gene; V was cut back by 0 bases and J by 9 bases. CDR3 DNA sequence: TGCGCCAGCAGCTTGGGACGACTAGCGGGGCCGGGTGAGGCTGAGCAGTTCTTC. This codes for CASSLGRLAGPGEAEQFF.

The chain combines TRBV30 with TRBJ2-5; no definite D call. Germline assignment: CDR1 GTSNPN and CDR2 SVGIG (reference sequence). V was clipped by 0 bases and J by 4 bases, with 6 bases between them. This CDR3 has 12 residues. The CDR3, as DNA: TGTGCCTGGAGTGTGCGCGGAGAGACCCAGTACTTC. Translating it yields CAWSVRGETQYF.

V is TRBV27 and J is TRBJ2-2; TRBD2 is a possible D gene (7 bases). The V gene lost 5 bases and the J gene lost 5 bases, with 15 bases spanning the gap. Germline values: CDR1 MNHEY, CDR2 SMNVEV (reference sequence). The length of the CDR3 is 15 residues. Here the CDR3 reads CASSRWGGQTGELFF. DNA for the CDR3: TGTGCCAGCAGTCGTTGGGGGGGCCAAACCGGGGAGCTGTTTTTT.

This chain joins TRBV5-4 and TRBJ1-2; a weak D match, TRBD1 (5 bases). CDR1 is SGHNT, CDR2 YYREEE, per germline (reference sequence). Trimming stripped 5 bases from V and 11 bases from J, with 22 bases between. The CDR3 is 14 amino acids. The CDR3 protein is CASRRDGGVVRYTF. As DNA, the CDR3 is TGTGCCAGCAGAAGGGACGGAGGGGTTGTGAGGTACACCTTC.

The chain has TRBV2 and TRBJ1-1; 7 nucleotides align to TRBD1. After removal of 11 bases from V and 4 bases from J, the junction contained 10 bases not matched to a gene. This CDR3 has 13 residues. Germline V CDR1 and CDR2: SNHLY, FYNNEI. For the CDR3, the DNA is TGTGCCGGGGGGACAGAGCGTGGCACTGAAGCTTTCTTT. Translation: CAGGTERGTEAFF.

Within the sample, this clone is medium-sized (0.01 to 0.1%). CDR3 sequence (DNA): TGTGCCAGCAGCCCACTCAGCACCGGGACTAGCACCTTCGAGCAGTACTTC. Translated: CASSPLSTGTSTFEQYF. The chain carries TRBV9 and TRBJ2-7, with 9 bases identical to TRBD2. The CDR3 is 17 amino acids. Trimming cost V 4 bases and J 6 bases; bases outside gene matches: 17. CDR1 and CDR2 (germline): SGDLS, YYNGEE.

The rearrangement links TRBV18 to TRBJ1-2; possible D gene TRBD1, 6 bases. Deletions cut 4 bases from V and 0 bases from J, with 15 bases between. Germline loops: CDR1 KGHSH, CDR2 LQKENI. CDR3 size: 16 residues. The CDR3 DNA sequence: TGTGCCAGCTCACGGGGTCCAGGGGTTACTAACTATGGCTACACCTTC. This gives the protein CASSRGPGVTNYGYTF.